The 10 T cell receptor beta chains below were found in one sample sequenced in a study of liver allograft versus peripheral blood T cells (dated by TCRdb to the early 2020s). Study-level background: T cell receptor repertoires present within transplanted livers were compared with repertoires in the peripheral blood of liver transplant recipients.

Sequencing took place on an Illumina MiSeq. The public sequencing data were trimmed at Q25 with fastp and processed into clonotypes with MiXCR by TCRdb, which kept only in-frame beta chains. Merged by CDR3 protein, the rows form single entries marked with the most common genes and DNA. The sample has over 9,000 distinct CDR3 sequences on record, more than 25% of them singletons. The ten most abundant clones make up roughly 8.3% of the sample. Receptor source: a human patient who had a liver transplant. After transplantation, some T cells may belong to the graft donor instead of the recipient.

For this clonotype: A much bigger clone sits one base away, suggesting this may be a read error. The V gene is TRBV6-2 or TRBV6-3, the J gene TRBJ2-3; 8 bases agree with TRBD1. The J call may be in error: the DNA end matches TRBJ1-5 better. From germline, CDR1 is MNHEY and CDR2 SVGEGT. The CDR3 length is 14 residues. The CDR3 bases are TGTGCCAGCAAATCAGGGGGCGGCACAGATACGCAGCATTTT. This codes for CASKSGGGTDTQHF.

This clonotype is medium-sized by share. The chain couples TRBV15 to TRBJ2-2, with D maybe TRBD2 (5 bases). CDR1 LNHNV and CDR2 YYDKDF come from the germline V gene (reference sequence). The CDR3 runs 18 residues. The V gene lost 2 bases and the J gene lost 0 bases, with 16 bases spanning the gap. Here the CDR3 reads CATSRSLGIGANTGELFF. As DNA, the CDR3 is TGTGCCACCAGCAGATCTTTAGGGATCGGGGCGAACACCGGGGAGCTGTTTTTT.

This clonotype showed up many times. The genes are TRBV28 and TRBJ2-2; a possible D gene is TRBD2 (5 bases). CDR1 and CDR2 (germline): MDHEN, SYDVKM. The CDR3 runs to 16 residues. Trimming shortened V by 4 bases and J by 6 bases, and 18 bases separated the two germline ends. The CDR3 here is CASSSPGRSGSGELFF. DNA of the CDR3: TGTGCCAGCAGTTCCCCGGGCCGGTCGGGGTCCGGGGAGCTGTTTTTT.

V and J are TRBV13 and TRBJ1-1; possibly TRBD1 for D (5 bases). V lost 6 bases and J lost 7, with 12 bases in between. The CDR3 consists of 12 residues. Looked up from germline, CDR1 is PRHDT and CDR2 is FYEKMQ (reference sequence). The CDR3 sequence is CASSYKGVEAFF. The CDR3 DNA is TGTGCCAGCAGTTATAAAGGGGTTGAAGCTTTCTTT.

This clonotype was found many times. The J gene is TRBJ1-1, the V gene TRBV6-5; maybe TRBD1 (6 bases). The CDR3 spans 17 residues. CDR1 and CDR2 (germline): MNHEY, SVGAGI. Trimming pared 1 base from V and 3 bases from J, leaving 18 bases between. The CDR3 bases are TGTGCCAGCAGTTACTTCGGGGGCTCGGTAATGCACACTGAAGCTTTCTTT. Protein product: CASSYFGGSVMHTEAFF.

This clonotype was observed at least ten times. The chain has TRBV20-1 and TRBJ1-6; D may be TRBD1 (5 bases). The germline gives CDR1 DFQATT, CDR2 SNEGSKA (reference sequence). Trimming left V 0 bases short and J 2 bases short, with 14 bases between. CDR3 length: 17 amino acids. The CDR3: CSARDTSGTAYNSPLHF. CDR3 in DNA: TGCAGTGCTAGAGATACTAGCGGGACTGCCTATAATTCACCCCTCCACTTT.

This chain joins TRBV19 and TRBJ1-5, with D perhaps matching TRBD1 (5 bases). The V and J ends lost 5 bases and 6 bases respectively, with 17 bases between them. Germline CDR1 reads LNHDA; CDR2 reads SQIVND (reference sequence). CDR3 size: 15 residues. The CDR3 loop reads CASSPTQGDGQPQHF. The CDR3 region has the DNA TGTGCCAGTAGTCCCACCCAGGGAGACGGTCAGCCCCAGCATTTT.

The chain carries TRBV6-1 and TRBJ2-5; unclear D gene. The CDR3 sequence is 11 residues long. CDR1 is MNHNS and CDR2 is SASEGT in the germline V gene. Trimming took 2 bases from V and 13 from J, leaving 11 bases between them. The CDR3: CASSERFSRYF. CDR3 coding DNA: TGTGCCAGCAGTGAAAGGTTTAGTCGGTACTTC.

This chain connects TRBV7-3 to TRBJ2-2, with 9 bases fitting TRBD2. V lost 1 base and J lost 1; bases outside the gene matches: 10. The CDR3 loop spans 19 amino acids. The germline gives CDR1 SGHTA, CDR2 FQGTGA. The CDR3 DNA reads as TGTGCCAGCAGCTTAATGGCTAGCGGGGCGTACAAGAACACCGGGGAGCTGTTTTTT. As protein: CASSLMASGAYKNTGELFF.

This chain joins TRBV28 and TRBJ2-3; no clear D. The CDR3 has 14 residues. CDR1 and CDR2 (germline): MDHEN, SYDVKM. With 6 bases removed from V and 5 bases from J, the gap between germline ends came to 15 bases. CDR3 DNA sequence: TGTGCCAGCAGCCCATACAACCGGTTAGATACGCAGTATTTT. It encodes CASSPYNRLDTQYF.